This T cell receptor (beta chain) was retrieved from a study of relationships among human T cell subsets (dated by TCRdb to the early 2010s). Background for the entire study: The study sequenced eight distinct T cell populations from blood: pan T, CD8 cytotoxic, regulatory, Th1, Th2, naive plus transitional, activated and memory cells.

CDR1 SGHAT and CDR2 FQNNGV are derived from the germline V gene. V is cut by 5 bases and J by 1 base, and the space between the germline ends is 12 bases. The CDR3 contains 15 residues, cysteine and phenylalanine counted. The kept DNA is CDR3 alone, 45 bases in frame from the first base. General study outcomes and caveats: The seven subsets showed no statistically significant differences in V, D and J usage, CDR3 length, or N-nucleotide additions. More than 55% of CD8+ cytotoxic sequences came from clones with more than 100 reads, while the regulatory and Th2 subsets showed few clones of that size. The bead-based sorting was unable to rule out the presence of a CD4+CD8+ double-positive population. The substantial sharing of CDR3s among Th1, Th2 and regulatory T cells was interpreted as suggesting that cell fate choices are stochastic.

This clonotype was detected only once. Its antigen remains unidentified. Base qualities were left out, and no much larger clone turns up one base away. One read alone makes for weak evidence. Starting from positively selected CD4+ cells, anti-CD25 beads were used to select CD4+CD25+ regulatory T cells. Miltenyi superparamagnetic beads coated with subset-specific monoclonal antibodies were used to isolate the T cell subsets. Peripheral blood was used as the source from which all T cell populations were isolated. Ficoll separation of whole blood yielded mononuclear cells, and anti-CD14 microbeads were then used to deplete the monocytes. Right after isolation, the cell populations were resuspended in RNAprotect reagent. The method was multiplex PCR. The reads were generated on a 454 GS FLX. TCR alpha and beta CDR3 regions were amplified from mRNA by semiquantitative ARM-PCR. ARM-PCR used tagged nested gene-specific primers, after which communal superprimers carried out exponential amplification. Exonuclease was used to remove the nested primers before the first-round PCR products went through the second amplification round. Amplicons were sequenced on the 454 platform, which allows rapid sequencing of millions of DNA fragments without cloning bias. A read mappable to both V and J germline segments was defined as an effective read. The original methods were these. Reads were assigned to germline V, D and J segments with IRmap, which uses pyromap, a Smith-Waterman modification adapted to 454 sequencing errors. D-beta assignments were filtered with cutoffs set at the 99th percentile of alignment scores obtained from simulated random sequences. The amino acids between the conserved V-segment Y[YFLI]C motif and the J-segment [FW]GXGT motif were defined as CDR3. A compound Poisson process model, previously applied to large-scale EST data, was used to estimate repertoire diversity. A procedure for detecting cross-contamination was used to argue that the shared CDR3s did not come from sample contamination. TCRdb reanalyzed the raw reads on its own, using fastp at Q25 for trimming and MiXCR for clone calling, and kept in-frame beta chains. Identical CDR3 proteins give one entry, which carries the most common genes and DNA. The V and J calls follow TCRdb's processing rather than the paper's. The sample includes approximately 13,000 distinct CDR3 sequences, with roughly 60% observed a single time. 2.1% of the sample comes from the top ten.

Recombination joined TRBV11-2 with TRBJ1-3, with no reliable assignment of the D segment. The sequence was collected from a man aged 40-50 years in good health. Sequencing was done on a sample of Tregs sorted from blood. The sequence in DNA is TGTGCCAGCAGCGGAGTTCGGGGTTCTGGAAACACCATATATTTT. Translated, it reads CASSGVRGSGNTIYF.